A selection of T cell receptor beta chains follows, all from one sample in a study of spatial heterogeneity in lung cancer. TCRdb ran MiXCR on the 5' RACE reads and lists one entry per CDR3 protein. The sample has fewer than 30,000 distinct CDR3 sequences; just over 7% are singletons. Sequenced here: lung tumor tissue, sampled at surgery. The receptors stem from a male donor with early-stage non-small cell lung cancer. Both conserved end residues are trimmed from each CDR3. A D gene is named only where the DNA matches it firmly.

>NA|TRBJ2-4|TRBV5-1
ASSSTPTGEGKNIQY
>NA|TRBJ1-1|TRBV2
ASTERLGTEAF
>TRBD1|TRBJ1-2|TRBV18
ASSPSQGANGYT
>NA|TRBJ2-5|TRBV11-2
ASSRDLQETQY
>NA|TRBJ1-4|TRBV2
ASSTERGGEKLF
>TRBD1|TRBJ2-1|TRBV11-2
ASSLGFRDRGGEQF
>NA|TRBJ1-4|TRBV6-6
ASEDGDEKLF
>TRBD2|TRBJ2-5|TRBV6-2/TRBV6-3
ASSYPSGLAGVLYQETQY
>NA|TRBJ1-3|TRBV9
ASSVAGDLPTIY
>TRBD1|TRBJ1-1|TRBV7-9
ASSEMWGQGASEAF
>TRBD1|TRBJ2-4|TRBV28
ASSLQGVSDIQY
>NA|TRBJ2-1|TRBV6-2/TRBV6-3
ASHRGTNEQF
>TRBD2|TRBJ2-7|TRBV5-1
ASSLDRGGYEQY
>NA|TRBJ2-7|TRBV28
ASSLLDSRYEQY
>TRBD1|TRBJ2-1|TRBV3-1
ASSQWWTGVNEQF
>NA|TRBJ1-4|TRBV4-3
ASSQPPASGAGGEKLF
>NA|TRBJ2-3|TRBV5-8
ASSFHLTGFGTDTQY
>TRBD1|TRBJ2-5|TRBV7-8
ASRDTGTEETQY
>TRBD1|TRBJ1-6|TRBV7-6
ASSDGTGTSPLH
>TRBD2|TRBJ2-3|TRBV7-8
ASSPASGRTDTQY
>NA|TRBJ1-6|TRBV18
ASSRDGAYNSPLH
>NA|TRBJ2-5|TRBV20-1
SAPHRALQETQY
>NA|TRBJ1-4|TRBV7-2
ASSLGGGEKLF
>NA|TRBJ2-7|TRBV7-9
ASSLAGNRAYEQY
>NA|TRBJ1-3|TRBV12-3/TRBV12-4
ASSWGLGNTIY
>NA|TRBJ2-7|TRBV9
ASSVGSGFAYEQY
>TRBD2|TRBJ2-2|TRBV7-9
AGRGSGATGELF
>TRBD1|TRBJ1-5|TRBV6-2/TRBV6-3
ASSPGTGVYQPQH
>NA|TRBJ1-5|TRBV5-1
ASSFGTDSNQPQH
>NA|TRBJ1-1|TRBV20-1
SARAGVETEAF
>NA|TRBJ2-5|TRBV7-2
ASSLEVLVETQY
>NA|TRBJ1-1|TRBV5-1
ASIGRLGTEAF
>TRBD2|TRBJ2-7|TRBV20-1
SASGVLADYEQY
>NA|TRBJ1-2|TRBV5-4
ASSLRGAGNYGYT
>TRBD1|TRBJ2-7|TRBV11-3
ASSLRTGYEQY
>NA|TRBJ1-1|TRBV2
ASRGRTEAF
>NA|TRBJ2-3|TRBV7-9
ASSSRGATDTQY
>NA|TRBJ1-1|TRBV20-1
SARSYRNLESF
>TRBD1|TRBJ2-2|TRBV3-1
ASSLYSGQGSNTGELF
>NA|TRBJ2-7|TRBV12-3/TRBV12-4
ATGRDSYEQY
>TRBD1|TRBJ1-1|TRBV7-2
ASREDRDTEAF
>NA|TRBJ2-1|TRBV14
ASSQFLGGSYNEQF
>NA|TRBJ2-1|TRBV29-1
SVDVGVGSYNEQF
>TRBD1|TRBJ2-6|TRBV20-1
SAPDRGQSGANVLT
>NA|TRBJ1-2|TRBV5-6
ASILGPQGYGYT
>TRBD1|TRBJ2-3|TRBV20-1
SALGGTGGTDTQY
>NA|TRBJ2-5|TRBV20-1
SARDSTRLGETQY
>TRBD2|TRBJ2-3|TRBV20-1
SAGASGITDTQY
>NA|TRBJ2-5|TRBV6-1
ASSRGTAKETQY
>NA|TRBJ2-3|TRBV2
ASRRTTSTDTQY
>TRBD1|TRBJ1-1|TRBV28
ASSSGDRVLLNTEAF
>TRBD1|TRBJ1-2|TRBV14
ASSRLQGNYGYT
>NA|TRBJ2-7|TRBV27
ASSPYTDPSYEQY
>NA|TRBJ2-2|TRBV10-3
AISEATGNTGELF